Listed below are T cell receptor beta chains from one sample, sequenced in a study of blood T cell repertoires in COVID-19. Clones were sequenced by immunoSEQ multiplex PCR, and TCRdb holds only the in-frame ones, with some missing. The table lists approximately 81,000 clones, approximately 78% of them singletons. Specimen: peripheral blood. The receptors come from a human donor in a cohort sampled during active COVID-19. The CDR3 runs from the conserved cysteine through the conserved F or W. The D gene is left open where the match is weak. Some rows have no size entry. The others give once, few or many, or a class for an expanded clone.

D gene: TRBD1
J gene: TRBJ1-2
clone size: -
V gene: TRBV3-1/TRBV3-2
CDR3 DNA: TGTGCCAGCAGCCAACCCCGACAGGGACTCTATGGCTACACCTTC
CDR3 protein: CASSQPRQGLYGYTF

D gene: TRBD1
J gene: TRBJ1-5
clone size: -
V gene: TRBV7-8
CDR3 DNA: TGTGCCAGCAGCTTAGCGAGTCTGACAGGGACTTATCAGCCCCAGCATTTT
CDR3 protein: CASSLASLTGTYQPQHF

D gene: TRBD2
J gene: TRBJ2-7
clone size: -
V gene: TRBV9
CDR3 DNA: TGTGCCAGCAGCCCCAAGCGGGGGTCCTTTTACGAGCAGTACTTC
CDR3 protein: CASSPKRGSFYEQYF

D gene: -
J gene: TRBJ2-6
clone size: once
V gene: TRBV7-3
CDR3 DNA: TGTGCCAGCAGCGGAGCCCCTGTGATCTCTGGGGCCAACGTCCTGACTTTC
CDR3 protein: CASSGAPVISGANVLTF

D gene: -
J gene: TRBJ1-1
clone size: -
V gene: TRBV7-9
CDR3 DNA: TGTGCCAGCAGCTTAGACAGGGTAATGAACACTGAAGCTTTCTTT
CDR3 protein: CASSLDRVMNTEAFF

D gene: -
J gene: TRBJ2-3
clone size: -
V gene: TRBV15
CDR3 DNA: TGTGCCACCAGCAGAGATGTGAGGGGGGGCCGAGTAGATACGCAGTATTTT
CDR3 protein: CATSRDVRGGRVDTQYF

D gene: -
J gene: TRBJ1-2
clone size: -
V gene: TRBV7-9
CDR3 DNA: TGTGCCAGCAGCTTAGCCGCAAACAGGGTTGGTGGCTACACCTTC
CDR3 protein: CASSLAANRVGGYTF

D gene: -
J gene: TRBJ2-5
clone size: -
V gene: TRBV9
CDR3 DNA: TGTGCCAGCAGCTCGTCGACGGGAGAGACCCAGTACTTC
CDR3 protein: CASSSSTGETQYF

D gene: -
J gene: TRBJ1-2
clone size: -
V gene: TRBV5-1
CDR3 DNA: TGCGCCAGCAGCTTGGGGGTACAGGACCTCTACACCTTC
CDR3 protein: CASSLGVQDLYTF

D gene: TRBD2
J gene: TRBJ2-7
clone size: -
V gene: TRBV9
CDR3 DNA: TGTGCCAGCAGCCGGGATAGCGGGGGTTTTCTCTACGAGCAGTACTTC
CDR3 protein: CASSRDSGGFLYEQYF

D gene: -
J gene: TRBJ1-4
clone size: -
V gene: TRBV27
CDR3 DNA: TGTGCCAGCAGCCGTGGGAAGGGGGATGAAAAACTGTTTTTT
CDR3 protein: CASSRGKGDEKLFF